This TCR beta chain was sequenced in a study of shared clonotypes between healthy human individuals. Across the study: A couple of female and a few male donors aged 18 to 49 were enrolled. Regarding the study as a whole: Relative to clonotypes present in all four donors, those not shared had lower generation probabilities. The study found about 4.6% of naive CD4 clonotypes shared across several donors.

Genomic DNA from each subset was divided evenly over several immunoSEQ plates. Measured with immunoSEQ multiplex PCR; TCRdb has only the in-frame clones, and not every one. The profile shows under 700,000 clones, roughly 95% of them singletons. The naive CD8 subset, CD45RO-negative cells positively selected for CCR7, excluded terminally differentiated effector memory CD45RA+ cells. The CDR3 is 14 amino acids. V was clipped by 8 bases and J by 6 bases, with 16 bases between them. CDR1 MDHEN and CDR2 SYDVKM come from the germline V gene. Concerning this clone: Its specificity is unknown.

This rearrangement joins TRBV28 to TRBJ2-2, with unresolved D. The sequence derives from a woman in her 30s in good health. Input material: naive CD8+ T cells sorted from blood. This chain's CDR3 is CASRTVGRSGELFF. CDR3 nucleotides: TGTGCCAGCCGCACGGTAGGGCGCTCCGGGGAGCTGTTTTTT.